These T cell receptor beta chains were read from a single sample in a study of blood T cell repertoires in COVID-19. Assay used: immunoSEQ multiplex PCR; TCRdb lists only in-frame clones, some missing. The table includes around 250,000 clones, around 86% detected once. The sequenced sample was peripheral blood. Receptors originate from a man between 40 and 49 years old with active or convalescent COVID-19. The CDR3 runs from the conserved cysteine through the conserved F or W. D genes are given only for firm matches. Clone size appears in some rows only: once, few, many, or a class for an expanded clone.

TGTGCCAGCTCACCACCGTGGTCCGCACAGGGTGAGCAGTTCTTC,CASSPPWSAQGEQFF,NA,TRBV18,TRBJ2-1,NA
TGTGCCAGCACCTCGGGGGCAGGGGGGAACACTGAAGCTTTCTTT,CASTSGAGGNTEAFF,TRBD1,TRBV28,TRBJ1-1,NA
TGTGCCAGCAGCTTTGCGGTACAGGAAACCCAGTACTTC,CASSFAVQETQYF,NA,TRBV5-4,TRBJ2-5,NA
TGTGCCAGCAGCCAAGGACTGAACGAGCAGTTCTTC,CASSQGLNEQFF,NA,TRBV14,TRBJ2-1,NA
TGTGCCAGTAGTACTAGCGGGAGGGCCGGAACCTACGAGCAGTACTTC,CASSTSGRAGTYEQYF,TRBD2,TRBV19,TRBJ2-7,NA
TGTGCCAGCAGTAACATCCGGACGGGGGGCGGCTATGGCTACACCTTC,CASSNIRTGGGYGYTF,NA,TRBV27,TRBJ1-2,few
TGTGCCAGCGGAAGACAGATCACTGAAGCTTTCTTT,CASGRQITEAFF,NA,TRBV12-3/TRBV12-4,TRBJ1-1,NA
TGTGCCAGTAGTGACGGGACAGGGATTGAGGACGAGCAGTACTTC,CASSDGTGIEDEQYF,TRBD1,TRBV19,TRBJ2-7,once
TGTGCCAGCAGCCAAGTAGCGGGACAGATACCCTATGGCTACACCTTC,CASSQVAGQIPYGYTF,TRBD1,TRBV14,TRBJ1-2,NA
TGTGCCATCAGTGAGAAAGGGCGGGGAGTGATGGATGGCTACACCTTC,CAISEKGRGVMDGYTF,NA,TRBV10-3,TRBJ1-2,once
TGTGCCAGCACCCGAAGGGGGGGGGATACGCAGTATTTT,CASTRRGGDTQYF,NA,TRBV2,TRBJ2-3,NA
TGTGCCAGCAGTTTAGCCCCTCAGGGGGTGTCCTCCTACGAGCAGTACTTC,CASSLAPQGVSSYEQYF,TRBD1,TRBV27,TRBJ2-7,NA
TGTGCCTGGAGTGCCCTGGGACTCTCCGGAGTGGGTGAAGCTTTCTTT,CAWSALGLSGVGEAFF,NA,TRBV30,TRBJ1-1,NA
TGTGCCAGCACCCGCACCGGGGAACTGTTTTTT,CASTRTGELFF,NA,TRBV12-3/TRBV12-4,TRBJ2-2,NA
TGTGCCAGCAGTTTAACAGGAGGGGCTGAAGCTTTCTTT,CASSLTGGAEAFF,NA,TRBV2,TRBJ1-1,NA
TGCGCCAGCAGCCAAGATCGTTCCTTGCCCCAGCATTTT,CASSQDRSLPQHF,NA,TRBV4-1,TRBJ1-5,NA
TGTGCCAGCTCATTGCTAGGACAGGCACAAAGCACAGATACGCAGTATTTT,CASSLLGQAQSTDTQYF,TRBD1,TRBV18,TRBJ2-3,once
TGTGCCAGTAGTTATGCCGGGGATGGCTACACCTTC,CASSYAGDGYTF,NA,TRBV19,TRBJ1-2,NA
TGTGCCAGCAGCTTAGCGACCAGCGTAGAATTAACAGATACGCAGTATTTT,CASSLATSVELTDTQYF,NA,TRBV7-9,TRBJ2-3,NA
TGTGCCAGCAGCCAAGCATACGAGGGCACCATATATTTT,CASSQAYEGTIYF,NA,TRBV3-1/TRBV3-2,TRBJ1-3,NA
TGTGCCAGCAGCGGGCGGGTCGGGAATGAAAAACTGTTTTTT,CASSGRVGNEKLFF,NA,TRBV9,TRBJ1-4,NA
TGTGCCAGTATCCTCCAGGAGACCCAGTACTTC,CASILQETQYF,NA,TRBV19,TRBJ2-5,few
TGTGCCAGCAGTCCCGGGACAGGCTCCAGCATGAACACTGAAGCTTTCTTT,CASSPGTGSSMNTEAFF,TRBD1,TRBV6-6,TRBJ1-1,NA
TGTGCCAGCAGAAAAGCGGGGGGGCCCCACAATGAGCAGTTCTTC,CASRKAGGPHNEQFF,TRBD2,TRBV6-5,TRBJ2-1,NA
TGTGCCTGGGGAACAGGGGAAAAACTGTTTTTT,CAWGTGEKLFF,NA,TRBV30,TRBJ1-4,NA
TGTGCCAGCACCTTGACAGGGGTGGCCTACGAGCAGTACTTC,CASTLTGVAYEQYF,TRBD1,TRBV5-6,TRBJ2-7,NA
TGTGCCAGCAGTGAAGCTTTTTGGGCAACGAACACCGGGGAGCTGTTTTTT,CASSEAFWATNTGELFF,NA,TRBV2,TRBJ2-2,NA
TGTGCCACCTACAGGGAAATCTCCTACGAGCAGTACTTC,CATYREISYEQYF,NA,TRBV28,TRBJ2-7,NA
TGTGCCACCAGTGATGCCCCGGGACAGGGGGTTTATGAGCAGTTCTTC,CATSDAPGQGVYEQFF,TRBD1,TRBV24-1,TRBJ2-1,NA
TGTGCTAGCAGCCGTGGACAGGGGACTGGAAACACCATATATTTT,CASSRGQGTGNTIYF,TRBD1,TRBV7-7,TRBJ1-3,NA
TGCGCCAGCAGCTTGGACAGGGATACTGAAGCTTTCTTT,CASSLDRDTEAFF,NA,TRBV5-1,TRBJ1-1,NA
TGTGCCAGCTCACTAAAGCCGACAGGGCCTAATGAAAAACTGTTTTTT,CASSLKPTGPNEKLFF,TRBD1,TRBV18,TRBJ1-4,once
TGTGCCACCAGTGACCCCCAGACTCCGGGTATAGCCCCAACGAGCTCCTACAATGAGCAGTTCTTC,CATSDPQTPGIAPTSSYNEQFF,NA,TRBV24-1,TRBJ2-1,NA
TGTGCCAGCAGGGTCGAGACAGGGACTTCACCCCTCCACTTT,CASRVETGTSPLHF,TRBD1,TRBV6-5,TRBJ1-6,NA
TGTGCCAGCAGCCCCCTCCGGGAGGCGCTGGATGAGCAGTTCTTC,CASSPLREALDEQFF,TRBD2,TRBV7-6,TRBJ2-1,NA